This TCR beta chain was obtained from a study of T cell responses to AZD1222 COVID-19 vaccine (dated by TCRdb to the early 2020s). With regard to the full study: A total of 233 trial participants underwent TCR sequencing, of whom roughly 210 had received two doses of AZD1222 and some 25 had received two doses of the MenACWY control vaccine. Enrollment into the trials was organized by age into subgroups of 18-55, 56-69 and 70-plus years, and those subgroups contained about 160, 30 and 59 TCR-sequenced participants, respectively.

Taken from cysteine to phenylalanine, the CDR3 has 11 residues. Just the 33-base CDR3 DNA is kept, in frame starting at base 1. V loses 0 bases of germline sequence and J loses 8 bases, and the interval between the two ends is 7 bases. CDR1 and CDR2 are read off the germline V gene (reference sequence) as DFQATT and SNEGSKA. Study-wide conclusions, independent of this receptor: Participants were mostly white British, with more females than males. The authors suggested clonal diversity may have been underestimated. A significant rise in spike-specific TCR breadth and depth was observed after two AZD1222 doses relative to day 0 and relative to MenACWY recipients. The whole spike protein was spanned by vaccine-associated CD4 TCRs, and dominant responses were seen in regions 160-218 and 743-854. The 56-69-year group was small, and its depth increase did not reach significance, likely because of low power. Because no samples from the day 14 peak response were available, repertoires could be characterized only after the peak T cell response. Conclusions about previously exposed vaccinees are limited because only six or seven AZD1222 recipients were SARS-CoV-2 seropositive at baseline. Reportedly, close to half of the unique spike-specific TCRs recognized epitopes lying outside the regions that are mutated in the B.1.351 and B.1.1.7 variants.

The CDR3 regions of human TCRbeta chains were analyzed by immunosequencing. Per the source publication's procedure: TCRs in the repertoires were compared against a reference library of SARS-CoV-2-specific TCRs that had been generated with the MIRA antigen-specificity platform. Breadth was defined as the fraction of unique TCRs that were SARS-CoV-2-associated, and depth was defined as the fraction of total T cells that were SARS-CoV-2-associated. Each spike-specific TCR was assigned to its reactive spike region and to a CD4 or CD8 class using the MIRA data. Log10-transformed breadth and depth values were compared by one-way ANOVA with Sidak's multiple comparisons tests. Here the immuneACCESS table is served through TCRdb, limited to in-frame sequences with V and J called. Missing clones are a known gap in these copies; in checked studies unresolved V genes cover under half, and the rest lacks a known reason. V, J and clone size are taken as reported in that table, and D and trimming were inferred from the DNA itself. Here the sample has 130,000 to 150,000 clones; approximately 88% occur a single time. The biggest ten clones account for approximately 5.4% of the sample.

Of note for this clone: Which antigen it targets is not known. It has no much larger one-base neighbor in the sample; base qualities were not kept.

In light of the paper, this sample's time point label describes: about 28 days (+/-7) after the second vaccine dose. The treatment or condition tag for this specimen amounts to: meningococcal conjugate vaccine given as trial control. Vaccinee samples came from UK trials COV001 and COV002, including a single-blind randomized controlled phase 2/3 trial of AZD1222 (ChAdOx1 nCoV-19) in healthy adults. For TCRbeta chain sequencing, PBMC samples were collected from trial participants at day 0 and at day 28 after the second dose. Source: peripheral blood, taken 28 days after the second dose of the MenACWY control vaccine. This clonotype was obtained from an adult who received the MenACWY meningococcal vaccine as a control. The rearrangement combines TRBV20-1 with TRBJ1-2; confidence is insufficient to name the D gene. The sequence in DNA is TGCAGTGCTAGAGATCGGAGGGGCTACACCTTC. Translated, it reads CSARDRRGYTF.